Listed below are T cell receptor beta chains from one sample, sequenced in a study of T cell changes during pregnancy in multiple sclerosis. Method: immunoSEQ multiplex PCR; TCRdb's copy keeps in-frame clones and lacks some. Of fewer than 40,000 clones in the sample, roughly 90% were seen once. Sequencing was performed on CD8+ T cells from peripheral blood mononuclear cells, taken after pregnancy. These receptors originate from a female donor with multiple sclerosis, enrolled in a pregnancy study. The CDR3 runs from the conserved cysteine through the conserved F or W. Fields, in order: CDR3 protein, CDR3 DNA, D gene, clone size, J gene, V gene. A D gene is named only where the DNA matches it firmly. Clone size appears in some rows only: once, few, many, or a class for an expanded clone.

cdr3_aa: CASSSLKEFGTGRSTEAFF
cdr3_nt: TGTGCCAGCAGCTCCCTAAAAGAATTCGGGACAGGGAGAAGCACTGAAGCTTTCTTT
d_call: TRBD1
clone_size: -
j_call: TRBJ1-1
v_call: TRBV13

cdr3_aa: CASSIQGGGSYNEQFF
cdr3_nt: TGTGCCAGTAGTATACAGGGCGGGGGGTCCTACAATGAGCAGTTCTTC
d_call: TRBD2
clone_size: -
j_call: TRBJ2-1
v_call: TRBV19

cdr3_aa: CASSLGGIEAFF
cdr3_nt: TGTGCCAGTAGCCTCGGGGGGATTGAAGCTTTCTTT
d_call: -
clone_size: -
j_call: TRBJ1-1
v_call: TRBV19

cdr3_aa: CASRHRATDTGELFF
cdr3_nt: TGTGCCAGCAGACACAGGGCCACGGACACCGGGGAGCTGTTTTTT
d_call: -
clone_size: -
j_call: TRBJ2-2
v_call: TRBV2

cdr3_aa: CASSIRGGPETQYF
cdr3_nt: TGTGCCAGCAGCATCCGCGGGGGGCCGGAGACCCAGTACTTC
d_call: TRBD2
clone_size: -
j_call: TRBJ2-5
v_call: TRBV9

cdr3_aa: CASSFSGVYGYTF
cdr3_nt: TGTGCCAGCAGTTTTTCAGGGGTCTATGGCTACACCTTC
d_call: -
clone_size: few
j_call: TRBJ1-2
v_call: TRBV28

cdr3_aa: CASSGPRTGGTGANVLTF
cdr3_nt: TGTGCCAGCAGCGGGCCCCGGACAGGGGGTACTGGGGCCAACGTCCTGACTTTC
d_call: TRBD1
clone_size: -
j_call: TRBJ2-6
v_call: TRBV9

cdr3_aa: CASSKIRQVDEGYGYTF
cdr3_nt: TGCGCCAGCAGCAAGATACGACAGGTCGATGAAGGGTATGGCTACACCTTC
d_call: -
clone_size: -
j_call: TRBJ1-2
v_call: TRBV4-1

cdr3_aa: CASSYPSGGTDTQYF
cdr3_nt: TGTGCCAGCAGTTACCCTAGCGGGGGCACAGATACGCAGTATTTT
d_call: TRBD2
clone_size: -
j_call: TRBJ2-3
v_call: TRBV6-5

cdr3_aa: CASSQGTLAAGIYEQYF
cdr3_nt: TGTGCCAGCAGCCAAGGGACCCTAGCGGCAGGGATCTACGAGCAGTACTTC
d_call: TRBD2
clone_size: -
j_call: TRBJ2-7
v_call: TRBV4-2

cdr3_aa: CASRALAGGYNEQFF
cdr3_nt: TGTGCCAGCAGGGCACTAGCGGGGGGGTACAATGAGCAGTTCTTC
d_call: TRBD2
clone_size: -
j_call: TRBJ2-1
v_call: TRBV6-4

cdr3_aa: CASSPVGGAAGNEQFF
cdr3_nt: TGTGCCAGCAGCCCGGTCGGGGGGGCCGCGGGCAATGAGCAGTTCTTC
d_call: TRBD2
clone_size: once
j_call: TRBJ2-1
v_call: TRBV7-6

cdr3_aa: CAISAAGRVETQYF
cdr3_nt: TGTGCCATCAGTGCCGCGGGGAGGGTAGAGACCCAGTACTTC
d_call: TRBD2
clone_size: -
j_call: TRBJ2-5
v_call: TRBV10-3

cdr3_aa: CARGAVLPTNTEAFF
cdr3_nt: TGTGCCAGGGGGGCAGTTTTGCCTACGAACACTGAAGCTTTCTTT
d_call: -
clone_size: once
j_call: TRBJ1-1
v_call: TRBV2

cdr3_aa: CASSLTGEAFF
cdr3_nt: TGTGCCAGCAGCCTTACAGGCGAAGCTTTCTTT
d_call: -
clone_size: -
j_call: TRBJ1-1
v_call: TRBV7-9

cdr3_aa: CASRDRGQETQYF
cdr3_nt: TGTGCCAGTAGGGACAGGGGACAAGAGACCCAGTACTTC
d_call: TRBD1
clone_size: -
j_call: TRBJ2-5
v_call: TRBV19

cdr3_aa: CASSQDTVYTEAFF
cdr3_nt: TGTGCCAGCAGCCAAGATACGGTTTATACTGAAGCTTTCTTT
d_call: -
clone_size: -
j_call: TRBJ1-1
v_call: TRBV4-2

cdr3_aa: CASSRALTDTQYF
cdr3_nt: TGTGCCAGCAGTCGAGCCCTCACAGATACGCAGTATTTT
d_call: -
clone_size: -
j_call: TRBJ2-3
v_call: TRBV27

cdr3_aa: CASSFDSYEQYF
cdr3_nt: TGCGCCAGCAGCTTTGACAGCTACGAGCAGTACTTC
d_call: -
clone_size: -
j_call: TRBJ2-7
v_call: TRBV5-1

cdr3_aa: CASSERVGSGNEKLFF
cdr3_nt: TGTGCCAGCAGTGAAAGAGTGGGAAGCGGGAATGAAAAACTGTTTTTT
d_call: -
clone_size: -
j_call: TRBJ1-4
v_call: TRBV6-1

cdr3_aa: CASSIGSLVLTF
cdr3_nt: TGTGCCAGTAGTATAGGATCTCTAGTCCTGACTTTC
d_call: -
clone_size: -
j_call: TRBJ2-6
v_call: TRBV19

cdr3_aa: CASIHLIGTSNHEQFF
cdr3_nt: TGCGCCAGCATCCACCTAATAGGGACTAGCAATCATGAGCAGTTCTTC
d_call: TRBD2
clone_size: -
j_call: TRBJ2-1
v_call: TRBV5-1

cdr3_aa: CASYRESTEAFF
cdr3_nt: TGTGCCAGTTACAGGGAGAGCACTGAAGCTTTCTTT
d_call: -
clone_size: -
j_call: TRBJ1-1
v_call: TRBV2

cdr3_aa: CASSVQRTNSGANVLTF
cdr3_nt: TGTGCCAGCAGCGTACAGAGGACTAACTCTGGGGCCAACGTCCTGACTTTC
d_call: -
clone_size: -
j_call: TRBJ2-6
v_call: TRBV9

cdr3_aa: CASRQQGVTMNTEAFF
cdr3_nt: TGTGCCAGCAGACAACAGGGGGTAACGATGAACACTGAAGCTTTCTTT
d_call: TRBD1
clone_size: once
j_call: TRBJ1-1
v_call: TRBV19

cdr3_aa: CASSPGQYSTDTQYF
cdr3_nt: TGTGCCAGCAGCCCCGGACAGTACTCCACAGATACGCAGTATTTT
d_call: -
clone_size: -
j_call: TRBJ2-3
v_call: TRBV7-8

cdr3_aa: CASTGLGDEQYF
cdr3_nt: TGCGCCAGCACAGGACTAGGTGACGAGCAGTACTTC
d_call: TRBD2
clone_size: -
j_call: TRBJ2-7
v_call: TRBV5-1

cdr3_aa: CASSLWGPPDTQYF
cdr3_nt: TGTGCCAGCAGCTTATGGGGCCCCCCAGATACGCAGTATTTT
d_call: -
clone_size: -
j_call: TRBJ2-3
v_call: TRBV7-3

cdr3_aa: CASSVGRNTEAFF
cdr3_nt: TGTGCCAGCAGCGTCGGTCGGAACACTGAAGCTTTCTTT
d_call: -
clone_size: -
j_call: TRBJ1-1
v_call: TRBV9

cdr3_aa: CASRGQGENIQYF
cdr3_nt: TGCGCCAGCAGGGGACAGGGGGAAAACATTCAGTACTTC
d_call: TRBD1
clone_size: -
j_call: TRBJ2-4
v_call: TRBV10-2

cdr3_aa: CASSYSDRGFNSPLHF
cdr3_nt: TGTGCCAGCAGTTACTCGGACAGGGGGTTCAATTCACCCCTCCACTTT
d_call: TRBD1
clone_size: once
j_call: TRBJ1-6
v_call: TRBV6-6

cdr3_aa: CASSVASGTEAFF
cdr3_nt: TGTGCCAGCAGCGTAGCCTCGGGAACTGAAGCTTTCTTT
d_call: -
clone_size: -
j_call: TRBJ1-1
v_call: TRBV9

cdr3_aa: CAIGEAVDQPQHF
cdr3_nt: TGTGCCATCGGGGAGGCAGTTGATCAGCCCCAGCATTTT
d_call: -
clone_size: -
j_call: TRBJ1-5
v_call: TRBV10-3

cdr3_aa: CASSVEGAGNQPQHF
cdr3_nt: TGTGCCAGCAGCGTAGAGGGGGCTGGCAATCAGCCCCAGCATTTT
d_call: TRBD1
clone_size: once
j_call: TRBJ1-5
v_call: TRBV9

cdr3_aa: CASSPAVASYNEQFF
cdr3_nt: TGTGCCAGCAGCCCTGCAGTGGCCTCCTACAATGAGCAGTTCTTC
d_call: -
clone_size: -
j_call: TRBJ2-1
v_call: TRBV4-2

cdr3_aa: CASSLVGTGDEQYF
cdr3_nt: TGTGCCAGCAGCTTAGTAGGGACAGGGGACGAGCAGTACTTC
d_call: TRBD1
clone_size: -
j_call: TRBJ2-7
v_call: TRBV7-2

cdr3_aa: CASSLGTEVNYGYTF
cdr3_nt: TGTGCCAGCAGCTTGGGGACAGAGGTTAACTATGGCTACACCTTC
d_call: TRBD1
clone_size: -
j_call: TRBJ1-2
v_call: TRBV11-1

cdr3_aa: CASSQDIRGSRTYGYTF
cdr3_nt: TGCGCCAGCAGCCAAGATATCCGGGGGTCTCGGACCTATGGCTACACCTTC
d_call: -
clone_size: -
j_call: TRBJ1-2
v_call: TRBV4-1

cdr3_aa: CASSGAGTDTQYF
cdr3_nt: TGTGCCAGCAGTGGGGCAGGGACAGATACGCAGTATTTT
d_call: -
clone_size: -
j_call: TRBJ2-3
v_call: TRBV6-5

cdr3_aa: CASSEAGSGLNTGELFF
cdr3_nt: TGTGCCAGCAGTGAAGCGGGGAGCGGATTAAACACCGGGGAGCTGTTTTTT
d_call: -
clone_size: -
j_call: TRBJ2-2
v_call: TRBV2